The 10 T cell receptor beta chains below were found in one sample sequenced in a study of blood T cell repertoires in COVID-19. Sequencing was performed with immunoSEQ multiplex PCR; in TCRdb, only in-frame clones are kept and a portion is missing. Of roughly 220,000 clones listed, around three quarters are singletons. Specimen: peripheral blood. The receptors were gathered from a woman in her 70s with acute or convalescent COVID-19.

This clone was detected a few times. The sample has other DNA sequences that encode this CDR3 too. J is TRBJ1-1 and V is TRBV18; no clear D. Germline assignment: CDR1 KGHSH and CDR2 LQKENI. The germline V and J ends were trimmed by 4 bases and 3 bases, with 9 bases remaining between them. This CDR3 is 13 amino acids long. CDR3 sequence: CASSRGEDTEAFF. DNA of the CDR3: TGTGCCAGCTCACGTGGGGAGGACACTGAAGCTTTCTTT.

The chain's CDR3 is CASSQSQGLGAFF. The CDR3, as DNA: TGCGCCAGCAGCCAATCCCAGGGACTTGGGGCTTTCTTT. V usage is TRBV4-1 and J usage is TRBJ1-1, with a possible D match to TRBD1 (5 bases). The V gene lost 2 bases and the J gene lost 11 bases, with 15 bases spanning the gap. The CDR3 has 13 amino acids. Germline-derived CDR1 and CDR2 are MGHRA and YSYEKL.

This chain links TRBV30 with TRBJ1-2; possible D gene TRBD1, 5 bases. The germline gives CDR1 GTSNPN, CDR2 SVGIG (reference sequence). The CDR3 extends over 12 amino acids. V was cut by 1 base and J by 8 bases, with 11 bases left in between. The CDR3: CAWSARAGGYTF. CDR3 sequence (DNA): TGTGCCTGGAGTGCACGCGCAGGGGGCTACACCTTC.

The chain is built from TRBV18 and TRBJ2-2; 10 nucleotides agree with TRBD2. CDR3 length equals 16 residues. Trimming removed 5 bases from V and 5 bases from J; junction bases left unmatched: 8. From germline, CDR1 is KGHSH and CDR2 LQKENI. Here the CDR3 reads CASSSPSGRGTGELFF. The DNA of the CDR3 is TGTGCCAGCTCATCCCCTAGCGGGAGAGGAACCGGGGAGCTGTTTTTT.

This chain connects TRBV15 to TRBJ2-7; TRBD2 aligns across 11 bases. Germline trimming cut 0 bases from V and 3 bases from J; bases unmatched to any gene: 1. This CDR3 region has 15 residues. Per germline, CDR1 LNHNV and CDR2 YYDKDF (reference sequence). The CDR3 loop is CATSRDLAGGYEQYF. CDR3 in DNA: TGTGCCACCAGCAGAGATCTAGCGGGAGGCTACGAGCAGTACTTC.

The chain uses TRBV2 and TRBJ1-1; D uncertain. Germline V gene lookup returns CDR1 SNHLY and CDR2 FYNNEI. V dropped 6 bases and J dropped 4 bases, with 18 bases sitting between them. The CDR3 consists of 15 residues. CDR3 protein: CASRPQPGLLTEAFF. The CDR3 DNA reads TGTGCCAGCAGGCCTCAGCCGGGTCTCCTCACTGAAGCTTTCTTT.

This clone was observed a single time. The CDR3 DNA follows: TGTGCCTGGAGTGTAGGCGGAAAAAGCAATCAGCCCCAGCATTTT. As protein: CAWSVGGKSNQPQHF. The rearrangement links TRBV30 to TRBJ1-5; D is ambiguous. CDR3 length equals 15 residues. Germline V gives CDR1 GTSNPN, CDR2 SVGIG (reference sequence). Trimming removed 0 bases from V and 1 base from J, with 10 bases in between. Filled out from reference TRBV30 and TRBJ1-5, the complete variable domain reads SQTIHQWPATLVQPVGSPLSLECTVEGTSNPNLYWYRQAAGRGLQLLFYSVGIGQISSEVPQNLSASRPQDRQFILSSKKLLLSDSGFYLCAWSVGGKSNQPQHFGDGTRLSIL.

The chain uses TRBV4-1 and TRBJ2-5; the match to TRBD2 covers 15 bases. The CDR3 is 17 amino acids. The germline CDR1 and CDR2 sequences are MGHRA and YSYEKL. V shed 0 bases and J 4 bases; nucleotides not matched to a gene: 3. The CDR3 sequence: CASSQEGGLAGGETQYF. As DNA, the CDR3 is TGCGCCAGCAGCCAAGAAGGGGGACTAGCGGGAGGAGAGACCCAGTACTTC.

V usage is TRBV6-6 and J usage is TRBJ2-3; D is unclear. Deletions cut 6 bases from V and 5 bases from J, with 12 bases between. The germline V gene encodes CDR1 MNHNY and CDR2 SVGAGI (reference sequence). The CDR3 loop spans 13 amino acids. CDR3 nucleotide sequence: TGTGCCAGCAGCTATGGGCTTGGAGATACGCAGTATTTT. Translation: CASSYGLGDTQYF.

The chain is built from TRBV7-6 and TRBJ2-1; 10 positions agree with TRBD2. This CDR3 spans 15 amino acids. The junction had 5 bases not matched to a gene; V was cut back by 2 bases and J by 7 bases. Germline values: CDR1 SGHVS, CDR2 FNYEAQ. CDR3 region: CASSLLAGEGNEQFF. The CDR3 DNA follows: TGTGCCAGCAGCTTACTAGCGGGAGAAGGAAATGAGCAGTTCTTC.